The TCR beta chain described here comes from a study of T-cell reconstitution after alpha-beta-depleted transplantation in children (dated by TCRdb to the mid-2010s). With respect to the entire study: Using TCR repertoire profiling, the study quantitatively followed how T-cell immune reconstitution unfolded in children after TCRalphabeta/CD19-depleted allogeneic hematopoietic cell transplantation.

Worth noting for this clonotype: What this receptor recognizes is not known. Per-nucleotide qualities are absent, and no much larger clonotype sits a single base away.

Counted from cysteine to phenylalanine, this CDR3 has 14 amino acids. The read is trimmed to its CDR3 DNA, 42 bases read in frame from base 1. The germline V gene (reference sequence) gives CDR1 as SEHNR and CDR2 as FQNEAQ. Deletion took 5 bases off V and 6 bases off J, with a span of 16 bases between the germline ends. The library relied on PCR. These reads were obtained on an Illumina HiSeq 2500. TCR libraries were prepared with molecular barcoding, using unique molecular identifiers to normalize TCRbeta repertoire quantification. In-frame beta chains were kept once TCRdb had trimmed the public reads at Q25 with fastp and called clones with MiXCR. Merged by CDR3 protein, the rows form single entries marked with the most common genes and DNA. The sample contains about 610,000 distinct CDR3 sequences, over 9.5% of them found a single time. About 4.2% of the sample belongs to the ten largest clones.

The chain joins TRBV7-9 to TRBJ1-2, with a tentative D gene TRBD1 over 5 matching bases. This TCR came from a human donor who donated a stem cell graft to a child with acute myeloid leukemia. The specimen was PBMCs from the stem cell graft donor, collected from the stem cell graft. Here is the DNA: TGTGCCAGCAGCCGCCTTCGGGGGGAGGATGGCTACACCTTC. It is translated as CASSRLRGEDGYTF.